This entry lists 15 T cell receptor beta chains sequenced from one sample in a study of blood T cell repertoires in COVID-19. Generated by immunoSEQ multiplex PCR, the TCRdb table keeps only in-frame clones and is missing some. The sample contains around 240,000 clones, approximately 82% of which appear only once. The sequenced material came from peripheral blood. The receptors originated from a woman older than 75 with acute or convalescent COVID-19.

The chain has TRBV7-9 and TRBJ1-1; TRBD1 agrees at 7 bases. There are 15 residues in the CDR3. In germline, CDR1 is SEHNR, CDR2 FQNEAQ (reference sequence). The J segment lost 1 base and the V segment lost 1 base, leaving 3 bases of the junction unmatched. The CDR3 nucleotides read TGTGCCAGCAGCTTAGTTACAGGGGCGAACACTGAAGCTTTCTTT. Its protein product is CASSLVTGANTEAFF.

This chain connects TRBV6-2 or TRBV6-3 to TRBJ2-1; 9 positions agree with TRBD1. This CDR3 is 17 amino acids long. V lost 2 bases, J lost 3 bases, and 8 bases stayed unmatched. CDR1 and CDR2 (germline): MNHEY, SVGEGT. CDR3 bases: TGTGCCAGCAGTTACGACCGAACAGGGGGCTTCTACAATGAGCAGTTCTTC. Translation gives CASSYDRTGGFYNEQFF.

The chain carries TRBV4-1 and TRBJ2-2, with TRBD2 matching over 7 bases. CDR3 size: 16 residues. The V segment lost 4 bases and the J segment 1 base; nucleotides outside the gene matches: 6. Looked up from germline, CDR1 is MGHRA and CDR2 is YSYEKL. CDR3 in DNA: TGCGCCAGCAGCCCGAGGGGCGGGGGGAACACCGGGGAGCTGTTTTTT. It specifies CASSPRGGGNTGELFF.

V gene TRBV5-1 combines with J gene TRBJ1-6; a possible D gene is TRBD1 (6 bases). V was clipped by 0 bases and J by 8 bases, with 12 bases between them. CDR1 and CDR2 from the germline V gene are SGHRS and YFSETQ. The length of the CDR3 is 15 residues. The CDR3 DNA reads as TGCGCCAGCAGCTTGGCGGGGGGCAGAGATTCACCCCTCCACTTT. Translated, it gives CASSLAGGRDSPLHF.

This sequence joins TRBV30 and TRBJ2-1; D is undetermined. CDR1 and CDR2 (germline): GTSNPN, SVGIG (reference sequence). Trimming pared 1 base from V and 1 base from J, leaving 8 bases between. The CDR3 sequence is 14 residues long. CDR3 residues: CAWSGLVSYNEQFF. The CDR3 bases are TGTGCCTGGAGTGGGTTAGTTTCCTACAATGAGCAGTTCTTC.

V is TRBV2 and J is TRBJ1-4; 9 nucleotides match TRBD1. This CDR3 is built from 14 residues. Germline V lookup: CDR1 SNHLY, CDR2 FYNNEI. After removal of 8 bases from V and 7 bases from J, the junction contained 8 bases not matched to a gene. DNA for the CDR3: TGTGCCAGCTTGCCCGGGACAGGGAGTGAAAAACTGTTTTTT. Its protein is CASLPGTGSEKLFF.

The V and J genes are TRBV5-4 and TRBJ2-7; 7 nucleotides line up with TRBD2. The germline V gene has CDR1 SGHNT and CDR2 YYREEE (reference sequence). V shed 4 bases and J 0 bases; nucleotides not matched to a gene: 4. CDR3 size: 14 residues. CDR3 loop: CASSRGLGSYEQYF. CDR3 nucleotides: TGTGCCAGCAGCAGAGGACTAGGCTCCTACGAGCAGTACTTC.

Here the CDR3 reads CASSLRQGPYEQYF. The DNA of the CDR3 is TGCGCCAGCAGCCTTCGACAGGGCCCCTACGAGCAGTACTTC. The chain employs TRBV4-3 and TRBJ2-7, with 7 bases matching TRBD1. The CDR3 is 14 amino acids. V shed 4 bases, J shed 2 bases, and the junction held 5 bases outside the gene matches. Germline V gene sequence: CDR1 LGHNA, CDR2 YSLEER.

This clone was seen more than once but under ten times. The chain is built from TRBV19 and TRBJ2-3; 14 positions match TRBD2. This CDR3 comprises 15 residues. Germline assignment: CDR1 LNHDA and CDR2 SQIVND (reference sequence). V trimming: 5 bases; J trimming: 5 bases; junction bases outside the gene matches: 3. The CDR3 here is CASSRLAGGRDTQYF. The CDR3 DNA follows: TGTGCCAGTAGTCGACTAGCGGGGGGGCGAGATACGCAGTATTTT.

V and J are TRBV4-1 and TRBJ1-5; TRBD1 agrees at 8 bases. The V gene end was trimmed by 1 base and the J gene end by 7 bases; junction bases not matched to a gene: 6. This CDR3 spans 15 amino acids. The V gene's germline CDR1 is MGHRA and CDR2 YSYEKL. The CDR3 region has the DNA TGCGCCAGCAGCCAAGGGACAGGGTATCGGCAGCCCCAGCATTTT. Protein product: CASSQGTGYRQPQHF.

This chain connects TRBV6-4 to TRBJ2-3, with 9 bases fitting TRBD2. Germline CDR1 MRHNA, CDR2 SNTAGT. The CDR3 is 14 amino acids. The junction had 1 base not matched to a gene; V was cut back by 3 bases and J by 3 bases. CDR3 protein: CASSDAGGTDTQYF. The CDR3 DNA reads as TGTGCCAGCAGTGATGCGGGGGGGACAGATACGCAGTATTTT.

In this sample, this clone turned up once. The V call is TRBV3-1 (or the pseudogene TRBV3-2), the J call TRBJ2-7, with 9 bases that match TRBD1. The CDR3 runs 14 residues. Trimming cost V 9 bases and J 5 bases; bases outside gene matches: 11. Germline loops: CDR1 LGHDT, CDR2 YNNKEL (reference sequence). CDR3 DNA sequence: TGTGCCAGGCCCCCAGGACAGGGGAGGGACGAGCAGTACTTC. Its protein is CARPPGQGRDEQYF.

The CDR3 nucleotides read TGTGCCAGCAGCTTAGTCTGGGGCTCCACTGAAGCTTTCTTT. Translated: CASSLVWGSTEAFF. J is TRBJ1-1 and V is TRBV7-2, with D possibly being TRBD1 (5 bases). This CDR3 region has 14 residues. Trimming took 1 base from V and 4 from J, leaving 10 bases between them. The germline gives CDR1 SGHTA, CDR2 FQGNSA.

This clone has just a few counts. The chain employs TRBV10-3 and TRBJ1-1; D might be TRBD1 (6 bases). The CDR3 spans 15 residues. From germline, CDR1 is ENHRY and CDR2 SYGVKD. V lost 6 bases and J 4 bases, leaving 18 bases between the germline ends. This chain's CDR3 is CAISRNRDLSTEAFF. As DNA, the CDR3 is TGTGCCATCAGCCGGAACAGGGATTTGAGCACTGAAGCTTTCTTT.

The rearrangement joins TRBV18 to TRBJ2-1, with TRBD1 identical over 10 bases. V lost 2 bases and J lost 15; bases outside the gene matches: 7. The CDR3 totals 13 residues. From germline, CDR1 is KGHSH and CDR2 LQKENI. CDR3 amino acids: CASSPSLGQGRFF. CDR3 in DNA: TGTGCCAGCTCACCATCATTGGGACAGGGGAGGTTCTTC.